The clone carrying this T cell receptor (beta chain) has just one count. Its antigen remains unidentified. Anti-CD3/anti-CD28 beads served as a nonspecific positive control stimulus. Sorting of responding CD4+ T cells relied on upregulated CD40 ligand together with CD69. CD4+ T cell counts exceeded 400 cells/uL; CMV serology was positive. Germline CDR1 and CDR2: MNHEY and SMNVEV (reference sequence). V gave up 5 bases and J gave up 0 bases, with 16 bases separating them. This CDR3 has 16 residues. This specimen comes from a study of persistence of HIV-infected CD4 T cells. Findings and caveats of the study: TCR oligoclonality correlated with proviral oligoclonality in the same sorted populations.

This was the immunoSEQ version 4 assay in survey mode. Sequencing used immunoSEQ multiplex PCR; TCRdb keeps in-frame clones, though not all of them. In the table there are about 43,000 clones, 70% to 90% of which are singletons. The sequences come from CD4+ T cells sorted from PBMCs after approximately 19-hour stimulation, collected from a patient who received antiretroviral therapy. The chain recombines TRBV27 with TRBJ1-1; unclear D gene. The TCR sequence derives from an adult man with HIV who was CMV-seropositive. Here the CDR3 DNA reads TGTGCCAGCAGTATACATCTCGATTTAATGAACACTGAAGCTTTCTTT. The encoded protein is CASSIHLDLMNTEAFF.